Each of the 22 T cell receptor beta chains below was sequenced from the same sample in a study of cytomegalovirus exposure and HLA in healthy donors. The PCR employed 60 Vbeta primers together with 13 Jbeta primers. Assay: immunoSEQ multiplex PCR; the TCRdb copy retains only in-frame clones and omits some. The data contain fewer than 200,000 clones, around four fifths of them singletons. The sample comprised PBMCs. These receptors all come from a man in his thirties or forties in good health and CMV-seronegative.

The V and J genes are TRBV19 and TRBJ2-2, with D perhaps matching TRBD1 (5 bases). This CDR3 contains 14 residues. CDR1 and CDR2 from the germline V gene are LNHDA and SQIVND (reference sequence). Trimming left V 7 bases short and J 6 bases short, with 15 bases between. Here the CDR3 DNA reads TGTGCCAGTACACCTACAGGCTTGGCCGGGGAGCTGTTTTTT. This sequence encodes CASTPTGLAGELFF.

This clone was seen more than once but under ten times. This chain joins TRBV9 and TRBJ2-2, with TRBD2 matching over 16 bases. Germline V gene data show CDR1 as SGDLS and CDR2 as YYNGEE. The V gene end was trimmed by 0 bases and the J gene end by 7 bases; junction bases not matched to a gene: 3. The CDR3 sequence is 17 residues long. The CDR3 is CASSVAGTSGRVGELFF. For the CDR3, the DNA is TGTGCCAGCAGCGTAGCCGGGACTAGCGGGAGGGTCGGGGAGCTGTTTTTT.

The V and J genes are TRBV7-3 and TRBJ2-6; D not resolved. The CDR3 spans 14 residues. The germline V gene encodes CDR1 SGHTA and CDR2 FQGTGA. Trimming pared 5 bases from V and 1 base from J, leaving 6 bases between. The DNA of the CDR3 is TGTGCCAGCAGCCCCAGGTCTGGGGCCAACGTCCTGACTTTC. This gives the protein CASSPRSGANVLTF.

This clone has just a few counts. This chain connects TRBV7-8 to TRBJ1-4, with D perhaps TRBD1 (5 bases). This CDR3 contains 17 residues. Trimming took 0 bases from V and 2 from J, leaving 13 bases between them. Per the germline V gene, CDR1 is SGHVS and CDR2 is FQNEAQ. The CDR3 here is CASSLAPGIITNEKLFF. CDR3 DNA sequence: TGTGCCAGCAGCTTAGCCCCAGGGATTATCACTAATGAAAAACTGTTTTTT.

The rearrangement links TRBV10-1 to TRBJ2-7, with D perhaps TRBD2 (5 bases). V lost 0 bases to trimming and J lost 6 bases, with 18 bases between them. The length of the CDR3 is 16 residues. Per germline, CDR1 WNHNN and CDR2 SYGVQD (reference sequence). The CDR3 loop reads CASSESNRGWVSEQYF. In nucleotides, the CDR3 is TGCGCCAGCAGTGAGTCGAATAGAGGGTGGGTAAGCGAGCAGTACTTC.

J is TRBJ2-7 and V is TRBV9; 8 nucleotides align to TRBD2. CDR1 SGDLS and CDR2 YYNGEE come from the germline V gene. CDR3 length: 14 amino acids. V lost 4 bases to trimming and J lost 3 bases; unmatched junction nucleotides: 6. The chain's CDR3 is CASSTSGTSYEQYF. DNA of the CDR3: TGTGCCAGCAGCACATCCGGGACTAGCTACGAGCAGTACTTC.

The chain couples TRBV30 to TRBJ1-4; D not certain. Between the trimmed V and J ends, which lost 0 bases and 8 bases, there was a span of 7 bases. Germline lookup yields CDR1 GTSNPN and CDR2 SVGIG (reference sequence). This CDR3 contains 12 residues. CDR3 nucleotides: TGTGCCTGGAGTGTACAGTGGGAAAAACTGTTTTTT. The encoded protein is CAWSVQWEKLFF.

The chain employs TRBV2 and TRBJ2-1, with 8 bases fitting TRBD2. With 6 bases clipped from V and 1 base from J, the junction kept 5 bases outside the gene matches. Looked up from germline, CDR1 is SNHLY and CDR2 is FYNNEI. The CDR3 contains 15 residues. The CDR3 region has the DNA TGTGCCAGCAGCTGGGGACTAGGTTCCTACAATGAGCAGTTCTTC. Its translation is CASSWGLGSYNEQFF.

This chain uses TRBV19 with TRBJ1-2; 9 positions match TRBD1. The germline V gene has CDR1 LNHDA and CDR2 SQIVND (reference sequence). V shed 6 bases, J shed 9 bases, and the junction held 5 bases outside the gene matches. This CDR3 is built from 12 residues. The chain's CDR3 is CASSFTGGSYTF. CDR3 DNA sequence: TGTGCCAGTAGCTTTACAGGGGGCAGCTACACCTTC.

The rearrangement joins TRBV4-3 to TRBJ2-5, with unresolved D. Trimming took 0 bases from V and 1 from J, leaving 9 bases between them. The CDR3 has 15 residues. Germline CDR1 reads LGHNA; CDR2 reads YSLEER. The CDR3 DNA follows: TGCGCCAGCAGCCAAGATCCTCTAGGCCAAGAGACCCAGTACTTC. Residues: CASSQDPLGQETQYF.

The gene calls are TRBV7-2 and TRBJ2-3; D is possibly TRBD1 (6 bases). The CDR3 runs 14 residues. Germline-derived CDR1 and CDR2 are SGHTA and FQGNSA. Trimming removed 6 bases at V and 2 bases at J, with 12 bases between. In nucleotides, the CDR3 is TGTGCCAGCAGTTTTAGACAGGTCACAGATACGCAGTATTTT. Amino acid sequence: CASSFRQVTDTQYF.

The chain uses TRBV10-3 and TRBJ1-4; possibly TRBD1 for D (5 bases). The CDR3 has 13 amino acids. Trimming removed 10 bases at V and 6 bases at J, with 15 bases between. Germline V gene data show CDR1 as ENHRY and CDR2 as SYGVKD. CDR3 sequence reads: CATSTGGDEKLFF. DNA of the CDR3: TGTGCCACGTCCACCGGGGGGGATGAAAAACTGTTTTTT.

The chain couples TRBV9 to TRBJ2-1; TRBD1 might be the D (6 bases). Trimming removed 3 bases at V and 2 bases at J, with 12 bases between. The CDR3 extends over 15 amino acids. Germline V gene lookup returns CDR1 SGDLS and CDR2 YYNGEE. In DNA form, the CDR3 reads TGTGCCAGCAGCGGAGTTAGGGGGACCTACAATGAGCAGTTCTTC. It translates to CASSGVRGTYNEQFF.

This clone was seen just once. The CDR3 protein is CASSLALAGNTGELFF. DNA for the CDR3: TGTGCCAGCAGCTTAGCTCTTGCGGGGAACACCGGGGAGCTGTTTTTT. The chain recombines TRBV7-2 with TRBJ2-2, with D possibly being TRBD2 (5 bases). CDR1 and CDR2 from the germline V gene are SGHTA and FQGNSA. CDR3 length: 16 amino acids. Trimming removed 0 bases at V and 1 base at J, with 9 bases between.

The J gene is TRBJ1-4, the V gene TRBV6-1; a weak D match, TRBD1 (5 bases). Germline CDR1 MNHNS, CDR2 SASEGT. Trimming left V 2 bases short and J 6 bases short, with 22 bases between. The length of the CDR3 is 18 residues. CDR3 coding DNA: TGTGCCAGCAGTGAATTGATTATTACAGGCCTCGCAGATGAAAAACTGTTTTTT. Translation gives CASSELIITGLADEKLFF.

V is TRBV9 and J is TRBJ2-7, with 11 nucleotides matching TRBD2. The CDR3 sequence is 17 residues long. The V and J ends lost 4 bases and 0 bases, in that order; junction bases with no gene match: 9. The germline CDR1 and CDR2 sequences are SGDLS and YYNGEE. The DNA for the CDR3 is TGTGCCAGCAGCACCGGACTAGCGGGCCTTAGCTCCTACGAGCAGTACTTC. The encoded protein is CASSTGLAGLSSYEQYF. The full variable domain, completed using reference TRBV9 and TRBJ2-7, is DSGVTQTPKHLITATGQRVTLRCSPRSGDLSVYWYQQSLDQGLQFLIQYYNGEERAKGNILERFSAQQFPDLHSELNLSSLELGDSALYFCASSTGLAGLSSYEQYFGPGTRLTVT.

The DNA for the CDR3 is TGCGCCAGCAGCGCGGTCGCGCAGGGCCCAGAATACGAGCAGTACTTC. Its translation: CASSAVAQGPEYEQYF. The gene calls are TRBV4-1 and TRBJ2-5; TRBD1 might be the D (5 bases). The last part of the DNA fits TRBJ2-7 better; the J call may be wrong. CDR3 size: 16 residues. Germline V gene lookup returns CDR1 MGHRA and CDR2 YSYEKL.

V usage is TRBV7-6 and J usage is TRBJ1-5; a possible D gene is TRBD1 (5 bases). V was trimmed by 1 base and J by 2 bases, leaving 6 bases between them. Germline loops: CDR1 SGHVS, CDR2 FNYEAQ. This CDR3 spans 14 amino acids. CDR3: CASSLGGGNQPQHF. CDR3 nucleotides: TGTGCCAGCAGCTTAGGGGGCGGCAATCAGCCCCAGCATTTT. Full variable domain (remainder filled in from reference TRBV7-6 and TRBJ1-5): GAGVSQSPRYKVTKRGQDVALRCDPISGHVSLYWYRQALGQGPEFLTYFNYEAQQDKSGLPNDRFSAERPEGSISTLTIQRTEQRDSAMYRCASSLGGGNQPQHFGDGTRLSIL.

The genes are TRBV19 and TRBJ2-7; a possible D gene is TRBD1 (5 bases). Between the trimmed V and J ends, which lost 6 bases and 3 bases, there was a span of 15 bases. The CDR3 contains 14 residues. In germline, CDR1 is LNHDA, CDR2 SQIVND (reference sequence). CDR3 sequence (DNA): TGTGCCAGTAGCACCGGCCAGGGTCACTACGAGCAGTACTTC. It encodes CASSTGQGHYEQYF.

This chain uses TRBV5-1 with TRBJ2-3, with 10 bases that match TRBD1. Germline V lookup: CDR1 SGHRS, CDR2 YFSETQ. The CDR3 length is 16 residues. V was pared by 1 base and J by 4 bases, with 6 bases of the junction left unmatched. This chain's CDR3 is CASSLISGQGADTQYF. The CDR3 coding sequence is TGCGCCAGCAGCTTGATTTCAGGACAGGGGGCAGATACGCAGTATTTT.

This rearrangement joins TRBV10-1 to TRBJ2-7, with 8 bases fitting TRBD2. V shed 4 bases and J 0 bases; nucleotides not matched to a gene: 5. Germline V lookup: CDR1 WNHNN, CDR2 SYGVQD (reference sequence). CDR3 size: 15 residues. In DNA, the CDR3 is TGCGCCAGCAGTGGAACCGGGACTAGCTCCTACGAGCAGTACTTC. Translating gives CASSGTGTSSYEQYF.

The rearrangement links TRBV28 to TRBJ2-7; 7 bases line up with TRBD1. Unmatched junction bases numbered 10, after V lost 2 bases and J lost 6 bases. Per germline, CDR1 MDHEN and CDR2 SYDVKM. This CDR3 spans 15 amino acids. CDR3 bases: TGTGCCAGCAGTTTACTCTCAGGGGGTATAGGCGAGCAGTACTTC. Protein: CASSLLSGGIGEQYF.